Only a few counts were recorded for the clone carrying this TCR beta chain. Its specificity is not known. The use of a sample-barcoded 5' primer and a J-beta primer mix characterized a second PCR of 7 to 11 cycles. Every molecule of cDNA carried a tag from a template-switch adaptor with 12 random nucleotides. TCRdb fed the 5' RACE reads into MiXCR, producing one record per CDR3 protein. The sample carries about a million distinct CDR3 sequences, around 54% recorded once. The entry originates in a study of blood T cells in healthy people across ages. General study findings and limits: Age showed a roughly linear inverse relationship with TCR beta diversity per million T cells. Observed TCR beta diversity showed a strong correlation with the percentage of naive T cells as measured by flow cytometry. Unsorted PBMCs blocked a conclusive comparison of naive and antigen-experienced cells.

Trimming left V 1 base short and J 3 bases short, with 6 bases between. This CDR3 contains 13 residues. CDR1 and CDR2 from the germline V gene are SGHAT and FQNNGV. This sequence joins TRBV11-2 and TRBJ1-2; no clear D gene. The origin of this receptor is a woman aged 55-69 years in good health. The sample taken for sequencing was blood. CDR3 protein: CASSLGFDYGYTF. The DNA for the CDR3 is TGTGCCAGCAGCTTAGGGTTCGACTATGGCTACACCTTC.